This T cell receptor (beta chain) was found in a study of blood T cell repertoires in COVID-19. Overall study: Samples of COVID-19 (acute and convalescent) were obtained from the United States, Italy and Spain.

Trimming left V 2 bases short and J 7 bases short, with 12 bases between. In germline, CDR1 is SGHVS, CDR2 FQNEAQ. This CDR3 is built from 15 residues. Source study methods: Reference gene primer amplification gave estimated nucleated cell counts. Sequencing was performed with immunoSEQ multiplex PCR; in TCRdb, only in-frame clones are kept and a portion is missing. V and J calls plus clone size are reproduced from that table; the DNA served to infer D and trimming. Of about 270,000 clones listed, roughly 93% were seen once; the top ten hold about 2.5%. The age range of participants was about 18 to 90 years, with residence in roughly 25 US areas. In assigning cohorts, the study relied on participant-reported clinical history.

The TCR was taken from a woman in her thirties or forties with acute COVID-19. The chain joins TRBV7-8 to TRBJ1-6; D may be TRBD1 (6 bases). Sequenced sample: PBMCs or T cells enriched from blood (not recorded which). The CDR3 here is CASSLRTAANSPLHF. The CDR3 DNA follows: TGTGCCAGCAGCTTACGGACAGCCGCAAATTCACCCCTCCACTTT.